The 28 T cell receptor beta chains reported below all come from one sample, sequenced in a study of T-cell reconstitution after alpha-beta-depleted transplantation in children. Preparation of the TCRbeta library involved a method that used unique molecular identifiers. TCRdb used MiXCR to reprocess the PCR reads, holding one entry per CDR3 protein. The data hold a few hundred thousand distinct CDR3 sequences, with approximately 9.8% observed a single time. The specimen comprised PBMCs from the stem cell graft donor, sampled from the stem cell graft. These receptors were taken from a human donor who donated a stem cell graft to a child with SCID.

At least ten counts were recorded for this clonotype. The V gene is TRBV7-9, the J gene TRBJ1-1; tentatively, D is TRBD1 (5 bases). Germline CDR1 is SEHNR and CDR2 is FQNEAQ (reference sequence). The CDR3 is made up of 12 amino acids. V gave up 3 bases and J gave up 6 bases, with 8 bases separating them. CDR3 DNA sequence: TGTGCCAGCAGCTTCGGGACCGCTGAAGCTTTCTTT. Protein product: CASSFGTAEAFF.

This clonotype has a count of ten or more. The V gene is TRBV24-1, the J gene TRBJ2-2; possibly TRBD1 or TRBD2 for D (5 bases each). The CDR3 has 12 residues. Germline loops: CDR1 KGHDR, CDR2 SFDVKD. V was trimmed by 10 bases and J by 9 bases, leaving 14 bases between them. This CDR3 is CATGDHGRELFF. In DNA, the CDR3 is TGTGCCACTGGGGACCACGGGCGGGAGCTGTTTTTT.

To note about this clonotype: Since a much larger clone is just one base distant, this may be a read error. The genes are TRBV28 and TRBJ2-6; D unclear. The CDR3 sequence is 15 residues long. CDR1 and CDR2 (germline): MDHEN, SYDVKM. V was trimmed by 3 bases and J by 0 bases, leaving 6 bases between them. Here the CDR3 DNA reads TGTGCCAGCAGTTTTGATAGCTCTGGGGCCAACGTCCTGACTTTC. Translating it yields CASSFDSSGANVLTF.

This clonotype was detected ten times or more. The V and J genes are TRBV29-1 and TRBJ1-2, with 7 bases identical to TRBD1. The J segment lost 8 bases and the V segment lost 7 bases, leaving 7 bases of the junction unmatched. The CDR3 spans 11 residues. The germline V gene encodes CDR1 SQVTM and CDR2 ANQGSEA. For the CDR3, the DNA is TGCAGCGCCCGACAGGGTATGGGCTACACCTTC. Its translation is CSARQGMGYTF.

This chain uses TRBV4-3 with TRBJ1-4, with 7 bases aligning to TRBD1. Germline V lookup: CDR1 LGHNA, CDR2 YSLEER. J gave up 4 bases and V 1 base, and 3 bases lay outside the gene matches. There are 15 residues in the CDR3. In DNA form, the CDR3 reads TGCGCCAGCAGCCAAGTGGGACAGAGTAATGAAAAACTGTTTTTT. This translates into CASSQVGQSNEKLFF.

There are many counts of this clonotype. The chain recombines TRBV28 with TRBJ1-1, with D possibly TRBD1 on 5 matching bases. Germline loops: CDR1 MDHEN, CDR2 SYDVKM. The CDR3 runs 13 residues. The V and J ends lost 8 bases and 0 bases respectively, with 10 bases between them. This CDR3 reads CASWAGMNTEAFF. Here the CDR3 DNA reads TGTGCCAGCTGGGCAGGGATGAACACTGAAGCTTTCTTT.

This clonotype was seen repeatedly, ten times or more. The chain employs TRBV20-1 and TRBJ1-6, with a weak D call TRBD1 (5 bases). The CDR3 consists of 14 residues. V was trimmed by 6 bases and J by 8 bases, leaving 17 bases between them. Germline-derived CDR1 and CDR2 are DFQATT and SNEGSKA (reference sequence). Here the CDR3 DNA reads TGCAGTGCCCCCTTTCGGGGCTCGGATTCACCCCTCCACTTT. It codes for CSAPFRGSDSPLHF.

This chain links TRBV5-1 with TRBJ2-3; possibly TRBD1 or TRBD2 for D (5 bases each). Trimming cost V 0 bases and J 9 bases, with 14 bases left between them. Germline V gene sequence: CDR1 SGHRS, CDR2 YFSETQ. The CDR3 runs to 14 residues. The CDR3 sequence: CASSLVARGDTQYF. CDR3 DNA sequence: TGCGCCAGCAGCTTGGTAGCGAGGGGAGACACGCAGTATTTT. Combining the CDR3 with reference TRBV5-1 and TRBJ2-3 gives the whole variable domain KAGVTQTPRYLIKTRGQQVTLSCSPISGHRSVSWYQQTPGQGLQFLFEYFSETQRNKGNFPGRFSGRQFSNSRSEMNVSTLELGDSALYLCASSLVARGDTQYFGPGTRLTVL.

The sample holds many counts of this clonotype. Germline is not matched at one junction end, which may reflect a read error. V is TRBV20-1 and J is TRBJ1-2, with TRBD1 identical over 8 bases. This CDR3 spans 13 amino acids. Germline lookup yields CDR1 DFQATT and CDR2 SNEGSKA (reference sequence). The CDR3 sequence is CSARDRGGYGYTF. Here the CDR3 DNA reads TGCAGTGCTCGAGACAGGGGAGGCTATGGCTACACCTTC.

This clonotype was recorded many times. The chain uses TRBV5-1 and TRBJ1-3; no reliable D call. V lost 1 base and J lost 3, with 5 bases in between. This CDR3 spans 13 amino acids. CDR1 is SGHRS, CDR2 YFSETQ, per germline. The CDR3 loop is CASSLSVGNTIYF. The CDR3 region has the DNA TGCGCCAGCAGCTTGTCGGTTGGAAACACCATATATTTT.

This clonotype was counted at least ten times. Germline and junction disagree at one end, which may indicate a read error. The chain has TRBV12-3 or TRBV12-4 and TRBJ2-7; TRBD1 agrees at 9 bases. This CDR3 has 13 amino acids. The CDR3 DNA is TGTGCCAGCAGTTCAACAGCCGGGACAGGGAGGCACTTC. Translation gives CASSSTAGTGRHF.

This clonotype was observed many times. This chain links TRBV5-1 with TRBJ1-5; D gene uncertain. V gave up 4 bases and J gave up 5 bases, with 10 bases separating them. From germline, CDR1 is SGHRS and CDR2 YFSETQ. The CDR3 extends over 13 amino acids. This CDR3 reads CASSPSSDQPQHF. In nucleotides, the CDR3 is TGCGCCAGCAGCCCCTCCTCGGATCAGCCCCAGCATTTT.

This clonotype was seen repeatedly, ten times or more. The chain links TRBV4-2 to TRBJ1-5; D is unclear. Germline V gives CDR1 LGHNA, CDR2 YNFKEQ. CDR3 size: 13 residues. V shed 5 bases and J shed 4 bases, with 9 bases lying between them. CDR3 region: CASSSWANQPQHF. CDR3 bases: TGTGCCAGCAGCTCCTGGGCTAATCAGCCCCAGCATTTT.

This clonotype was seen ten or more times. This chain uses TRBV7-3 with TRBJ2-1; 7 nucleotides line up with TRBD2. The V segment lost 0 bases and the J segment 5 bases; nucleotides outside the gene matches: 4. The CDR3 is 15 amino acids. Germline loops: CDR1 SGHTA, CDR2 FQGTGA. The CDR3 DNA reads TGTGCCAGCAGCTTAACGAGCGGGGCAAACAATGAGCAGTTCTTC. The encoded protein is CASSLTSGANNEQFF.

This clonotype was observed a few times. This may arise from a read error, as a much more abundant clone is one base away. The chain couples TRBV7-3 to TRBJ1-1; D is undetermined. The CDR3 spans 13 residues. CDR1 is SGHTA and CDR2 is FQGTGA in the germline V gene. V lost 6 bases, J lost 1 base, and 9 bases lay in between. CDR3 nucleotide sequence: TGTGCCAGCAGTTACCAGGCGAACACTGAAGCTTTCTTT. This sequence encodes CASSYQANTEAFF.

The chain has TRBV7-2 and TRBJ2-2; the match to TRBD2 covers 16 bases. CDR3 length equals 17 residues. CDR1 SGHTA and CDR2 FQGNSA come from the germline V gene. J lost 4 bases, V lost 7 bases, and 6 bases had no gene match. CDR3 bases: TGTGCCAGCACCGGGACTAGCGGGGGGGCGGGCACCGGGGAGCTGTTTTTT. This codes for CASTGTSGGAGTGELFF.

Ten or more counts support this clonotype. The rearrangement links TRBV5-1 to TRBJ1-4; D possibly corresponds to TRBD1 (6 bases). The CDR3 consists of 13 residues. Trimming removed 5 bases at V and 6 bases at J, with 11 bases between. The germline gives CDR1 SGHRS, CDR2 YFSETQ. CDR3 nucleotide sequence: TGCGCCAGCAGACAGGGATTGGATGAAAAACTGTTTTTT. This gives the protein CASRQGLDEKLFF.

This clonotype appeared many times. The chain has TRBV5-1 and TRBJ1-1; TRBD1 matches 7 bases. CDR3 size: 16 residues. Looked up from germline, CDR1 is SGHRS and CDR2 is YFSETQ. The V segment lost 0 bases and the J segment 0 bases; nucleotides outside the gene matches: 5. The CDR3 nucleotides are TGCGCCAGCAGCTTGGTTGCAGGGGGGATGAACACTGAAGCTTTCTTT. Translating it yields CASSLVAGGMNTEAFF.

The sample holds a few counts of this clonotype. The chain carries TRBV20-1 and TRBJ2-1; 13 nucleotides align to TRBD2. Germline V CDR1 and CDR2: DFQATT, SNEGSKA (reference sequence). This CDR3 is built from 17 residues. DNA for the CDR3: TGCTGTGTCGTGACTAGCGGGGGGCCCCTCTCCTACAATGAGCAGTTCTTC. Its protein product is CCVVTSGGPLSYNEQFF.

This clonotype came up many times. The chain couples TRBV4-3 to TRBJ1-3; D is possibly TRBD1 (6 bases). The CDR3 sequence is 14 residues long. CDR1 and CDR2 (germline): LGHNA, YSLEER. V was pared by 3 bases and J by 11 bases, with 17 bases between. The CDR3 coding sequence is TGCGCCAGCAGCCAGGAAAGGGGGGGAAGCCCCATATATTTT. Translation: CASSQERGGSPIYF.

In its sample, this clonotype was seen many times. J is TRBJ2-5 and V is TRBV20-1; the D is unclear. Trimming pared 0 bases from V and 1 base from J, leaving 9 bases between. The CDR3 totals 14 residues. The germline V gene encodes CDR1 DFQATT and CDR2 SNEGSKA (reference sequence). The CDR3 loop reads CSARDQRIQETQYF. In nucleotides, the CDR3 is TGCAGTGCTAGAGATCAACGGATCCAAGAGACCCAGTACTTC.

This clonotype was seen at least ten times. The chain links TRBV20-1 to TRBJ1-6, with a possible D match to TRBD1 (6 bases). Between the trimmed V and J ends, which lost 6 bases and 1 base, there was a span of 16 bases. The V gene's germline CDR1 is DFQATT and CDR2 SNEGSKA (reference sequence). This CDR3 has 16 amino acids. The CDR3 is CSAASGEESYNSPLHF. As DNA, the CDR3 is TGCAGTGCGGCCTCAGGGGAGGAGTCCTATAATTCACCCCTCCACTTT.

This clonotype occurred many times. V is TRBV5-1 and J is TRBJ1-5, with 7 bases matching TRBD1. This CDR3 has 14 residues. The J segment lost 8 bases and the V segment lost 1 base, leaving 6 bases of the junction unmatched. Germline V gives CDR1 SGHRS, CDR2 YFSETQ. The CDR3 DNA follows: TGCGCCAGCAGCTTGCAGGGGGATAGGGAGCCCCAGCATTTT. Translation: CASSLQGDREPQHF. The entire variable domain, with the rest obtained from reference TRBV5-1 and TRBJ1-5, is as follows: KAGVTQTPRYLIKTRGQQVTLSCSPISGHRSVSWYQQTPGQGLQFLFEYFSETQRNKGNFPGRFSGRQFSNSRSEMNVSTLELGDSALYLCASSLQGDREPQHFGDGTRLSIL.

Many counts were recorded for this clonotype. The chain is built from TRBV29-1 and TRBJ2-1; tentative D call: TRBD2 (7 bases). The CDR3 runs to 17 residues. The germline V gene encodes CDR1 SQVTM and CDR2 ANQGSEA. V lost 4 bases and J lost 10, with 29 bases in between. CDR3 coding DNA: TGCAGCGTTGGCAGGGTTGGGGGGGGGACAATTTCGGGCGAGCAGTTCTTC. This encodes CSVGRVGGGTISGEQFF.

This clonotype came up many times. Here the CDR3 DNA reads TGCGCCAGCAGCTCGGAGGGATACTCGGATACGCAGTATTTT. It encodes CASSSEGYSDTQYF. The chain links TRBV5-1 to TRBJ2-3, with D possibly TRBD2 on 6 matching bases. Trimming cost V 3 bases and J 6 bases, with 14 bases left between them. The CDR3 loop spans 14 amino acids. CDR1 and CDR2 (germline): SGHRS, YFSETQ.

This clonotype showed up many times. The rearrangement links TRBV5-6 to TRBJ2-3; TRBD2 matches at 7 bases. This CDR3 comprises 12 residues. The junction had 1 base not matched to a gene; V was cut back by 6 bases and J by 3 bases. Germline CDR1 SGHDT, CDR2 YYEEEE. In nucleotides, the CDR3 is TGTGCCAGCATGCGGGGGACAGATACGCAGTATTTT. It codes for CASMRGTDTQYF.

Remarks on this clonotype: A read error may explain this, as a much larger clone is one base away. CDR3 DNA sequence: TGTGCCAGCAGCAAAGTGTATCCTAGCGGGCGAGTAGGGTTC. It translates to CASSKVYPSGRVGF. The chain links TRBV21-1 to TRBJ2-1; TRBD2 is taken as the D call from the table, unchecked against the DNA. TRBV21-1 is labeled a pseudogene. This CDR3 is 14 amino acids long.

This chain joins TRBV14 and TRBJ2-1; TRBD2 aligns across 8 bases. The CDR3 is 17 residues long. Trimming took 0 bases from V and 4 from J; bases not matched to a gene: 8. The V gene's germline CDR1 is SGHDN and CDR2 FVKESK. The CDR3 DNA reads TGTGCCAGCAGCCAAGATCTCGGGGGGGGGCTATACAATGAGCAGTTCTTC. It specifies CASSQDLGGGLYNEQFF.